What follows are 21 T cell receptor beta chains derived from one specimen sequenced in a study of T cells of healthy individuals (dated by TCRdb to the late 2010s). The method behind the library was 5' RACE. Sequencing relied on an Illumina MiSeq. Using fastp at Q25 and MiXCR, TCRdb reprocessed the public reads and kept productive beta chains. Duplicate CDR3 protein sequences are folded into a single record with the most common DNA and genes. The sample table lists under 70,000 distinct CDR3 sequences, about 14% of them with a count of one. Clones ranked in the top ten supply about 16% of the sample. These receptors were obtained from a human donor in good health.

This clonotype was seen ten or more times. The V call is TRBV29-1, the J call TRBJ2-1; tentative D call: TRBD1 (6 bases). This CDR3 is built from 12 residues. Germline assignment: CDR1 SQVTM and CDR2 ANQGSEA. V lost 5 bases and J lost 6, with 11 bases in between. The CDR3 protein is CSVLQGTNEQFF. The CDR3 nucleotides read TGCAGCGTTCTTCAGGGGACCAATGAGCAGTTCTTC.

This clonotype turned up a few times. This chain links TRBV2 with TRBJ1-1; 7 nucleotides align to TRBD1. The CDR3 covers 17 residues. The germline gives CDR1 SNHLY, CDR2 FYNNEI. V lost 6 bases, J lost 4 bases, and 17 bases stayed unmatched. The CDR3 loop reads CASRDVGQASGGTEAFF. The CDR3 DNA reads as TGTGCCAGCAGGGACGTTGGACAGGCCTCAGGGGGCACTGAAGCTTTCTTT.

This clonotype was counted only a few times. The rearrangement joins TRBV24-1 to TRBJ2-3; 9 bases align to TRBD1. This CDR3 is built from 17 residues. The V and J ends lost 1 base and 1 base, in that order; junction bases with no gene match: 5. Germline V CDR1 and CDR2: KGHDR, SFDVKD. The DNA for the CDR3 is TGTGCCACCAGTGATTTTTGGGACAGGGACGGCACAGATACGCAGTATTTT. It encodes CATSDFWDRDGTDTQYF.

This clonotype was observed many times. V is TRBV9 and J is TRBJ2-1, with 9 bases matching TRBD1. Germline loops: CDR1 SGDLS, CDR2 YYNGEE. The V gene end was trimmed by 0 bases and the J gene end by 2 bases; junction bases not matched to a gene: 0. The CDR3 loop spans 15 amino acids. CDR3 sequence reads: CASSVGDRAYNEQFF. As DNA, the CDR3 is TGTGCCAGCAGCGTAGGGGACAGGGCCTACAATGAGCAGTTCTTC.

This clonotype was detected ten times or more. This sequence joins TRBV5-1 and TRBJ1-1; 9 nucleotides match TRBD1. Unmatched junction bases numbered 9, after V lost 4 bases and J lost 5 bases. The CDR3 sequence is 15 residues long. CDR1 is SGHRS and CDR2 is YFSETQ in the germline V gene. CDR3 coding DNA: TGCGCCAGCAGCCACGGCGGACAGGGGTATACTGAAGCTTTCTTT. It yields the protein CASSHGGQGYTEAFF.

This clonotype was seen more than once but under ten times. In nucleotides, the CDR3 is TGTGCCAGCAGGGGGACAGGGTCCTTTCACAATGAGCAGTTCTTC. Amino acid sequence: CASRGTGSFHNEQFF. This rearrangement joins TRBV12-3 or TRBV12-4 to TRBJ2-1; the match to TRBD1 covers 9 bases. CDR3 length: 15 residues. Germline trimming cut 6 bases from V and 5 bases from J; bases unmatched to any gene: 8.

V is TRBV7-2 and J is TRBJ2-7, with TRBD1 matching over 7 bases. J gave up 3 bases and V 5 bases, and 4 bases lay outside the gene matches. Germline V gene sequence: CDR1 SGHTA, CDR2 FQGNSA. This CDR3 spans 13 amino acids. CDR3 nucleotides: TGTGCCAGCAGCCAAGACAGGGTCTACGAGCAGTACTTC. It encodes CASSQDRVYEQYF.

This clonotype was counted many times. The rearrangement joins TRBV6-4 to TRBJ2-6, with D possibly matching TRBD1 (6 bases). With 6 bases removed from V and 0 bases from J, the gap between germline ends came to 21 bases. Germline loops: CDR1 MRHNA, CDR2 SNTAGT. This CDR3 is 19 amino acids long. The CDR3 here is CASSRSRTALLSGANVLTF. In DNA form, the CDR3 reads TGTGCCAGCAGCAGATCCAGGACAGCACTCCTCTCTGGGGCCAACGTCCTGACTTTC.

This clonotype was observed many times. V gene TRBV7-2 combines with J gene TRBJ2-5, with 11 bases matching TRBD2. Germline V gives CDR1 SGHTA, CDR2 FQGNSA. J was trimmed by 3 bases and V by 5 bases; bases with no gene match: 5. The CDR3 spans 15 residues. This CDR3 is CASSPTSGSEETQYF. The CDR3 DNA reads as TGTGCCAGCAGCCCCACTAGCGGGAGTGAAGAGACCCAGTACTTC.

The rearrangement links TRBV7-9 to TRBJ2-3; possibly TRBD1 for D (5 bases). Trimming cost V 5 bases and J 1 base, with 10 bases left between them. The germline gives CDR1 SEHNR, CDR2 FQNEAQ (reference sequence). The CDR3 consists of 14 residues. The CDR3 bases are TGTGCCAGCAGCCTCAGGGTTGGCACAGATACGCAGTATTTT. This codes for CASSLRVGTDTQYF.

This clonotype was seen at least ten times. CDR3 DNA: TGTGCCACCCGGGCCTACGAGCAGTACTTC. Protein product: CATRAYEQYF. The chain is built from TRBV25-1 and TRBJ2-7; the D is unclear. Germline V gene data show CDR1 as MGHDK and CDR2 as SYGVNS. The CDR3 is made up of 10 amino acids. The germline V and J ends were trimmed by 10 bases and 2 bases, with 6 bases remaining between them.

This clonotype was observed many times. The chain combines TRBV4-3 with TRBJ1-3; D not certain. CDR3 size: 15 residues. Germline CDR1 reads LGHNA; CDR2 reads YSLEER. The V end was cut by 4 bases, the J end by 0 bases, with 10 bases between. CDR3 nucleotides: TGCGCCAGCAGCCGGAACCTTGACTCTGGAAACACCATATATTTT. This encodes CASSRNLDSGNTIYF.

In this sample, this clonotype turned up many times. The rearrangement links TRBV12-3 or TRBV12-4 to TRBJ1-5; D gene unclear. Deletions cut 0 bases from V and 3 bases from J, with 0 bases between. The CDR3 loop spans 12 amino acids. The DNA for the CDR3 is TGTGCCAGCAGTTTAGCCAATCAGCCCCAGCATTTT. This codes for CASSLANQPQHF.

This clonotype was picked up a small number of times. The gene calls are TRBV4-2 and TRBJ2-2; TRBD1 aligns across 7 bases. Germline trimming cut 4 bases from V and 4 bases from J; bases unmatched to any gene: 0. Germline CDR1 reads LGHNA; CDR2 reads YNFKEQ. The CDR3 totals 13 residues. DNA for the CDR3: TGTGCCAGCAGCCGGGACAGCACCGGGGAGCTGTTTTTT. This encodes CASSRDSTGELFF.

This clonotype was picked up a small number of times. The V call is TRBV28, the J call TRBJ2-5; 11 bases agree with TRBD2. The V and J ends lost 5 bases and 4 bases, in that order; junction bases with no gene match: 6. There are 15 residues in the CDR3. Germline V gene data show CDR1 as MDHEN and CDR2 as SYDVKM. The CDR3 bases are TGTGCCAGCAGTCTCCTAGCGGGGGGCAGAGAGACCCAGTACTTC. Protein product: CASSLLAGGRETQYF.

This clonotype was seen repeatedly, ten times or more. V usage is TRBV18 and J usage is TRBJ2-3; TRBD2 matches 9 bases. This CDR3 comprises 14 residues. The ends lost 3 bases at V and 4 bases at J; junction bases unmatched: 2. The germline CDR1 and CDR2 sequences are KGHSH and LQKENI. CDR3 nucleotides: TGTGCCAGCTCACCGGCGGGGGGGCCAGATACGCAGTATTTT. Translated, it gives CASSPAGGPDTQYF.

This clonotype showed up many times. V and J are TRBV7-8 and TRBJ2-1; D remains ambiguous. With 5 bases removed from V and 6 bases from J, the gap between germline ends came to 20 bases. Germline V gene lookup returns CDR1 SGHVS and CDR2 FQNEAQ. The CDR3 has 16 amino acids. The CDR3 DNA sequence: TGTGCCAGCAGCCCAACGGACCCCTCGGCAGCCAATGAGCAGTTCTTC. It is translated as CASSPTDPSAANEQFF. The whole variable domain, filled in from reference TRBV7-8 and TRBJ2-1, reads GAGVSQSPRYKVAKRGQDVALRCDPISGHVSLFWYQQALGQGPEFLTYFQNEAQLDKSGLPSDRFFAERPEGSVSTLKIQRTQQEDSAVYLCASSPTDPSAANEQFFGPGTRLTVL.

The rearrangement joins TRBV29-1 to TRBJ1-1; maybe TRBD1 (6 bases). The V gene's germline CDR1 is SQVTM and CDR2 ANQGSEA. This CDR3 has 14 amino acids. V lost 2 bases, J lost 4 bases, and 14 bases lay in between. The DNA of the CDR3 is TGCAGCGTTGAAATCGGGGGGGCAGGCACTGAAGCTTTCTTT. Its protein is CSVEIGGAGTEAFF.

The J gene is TRBJ2-3, the V gene TRBV20-1; no firm D call. Between the trimmed V and J ends, which lost 2 bases and 5 bases, there was a span of 11 bases. CDR1 is DFQATT, CDR2 SNEGSKA, per germline (reference sequence). This CDR3 contains 13 residues. For the CDR3, the DNA is TGCAGTGCTAGATCTCCAGGCAGAGATACGCAGTATTTT. Encoded protein: CSARSPGRDTQYF.

This clonotype occurred a few times. V gene TRBV5-4 combines with J gene TRBJ2-1, with a weak D call TRBD2 (6 bases). CDR3 length: 15 amino acids. Trimming took off 2 bases at V and 7 bases at J, with 16 bases between the two ends. Germline V gene data show CDR1 as SGHNT and CDR2 as YYREEE (reference sequence). The CDR3 DNA reads as TGTGCCAGCAGCTTTGGGGGGAGAGCTCAAAATGAGCAGTTCTTC. As protein: CASSFGGRAQNEQFF.

The CDR3 DNA reads TGTGCCACCAGTGATGGGACAGTGGCTGAAGCTTTCTTT. The encoded protein is CATSDGTVAEAFF. This chain joins TRBV24-1 and TRBJ1-1; TRBD1 agrees at 7 bases. The CDR3 sequence is 13 residues long. V was clipped by 3 bases and J by 6 bases; unmatched bases: 3. Germline V gene lookup returns CDR1 KGHDR and CDR2 SFDVKD.